This T cell receptor beta chain appears in the sequencing data of a study of stem cell transplantation in POMP-related autoinflammatory disease. Study information: Impaired MHC class I-dependent CD8+ differentiation was hypothesized from defective thymoproteasomes.

This clone was seen just once. The data were produced by immunoSEQ multiplex PCR, yet TCRdb's version contains in-frame clones alone and is incomplete. Of over 30,000 clones in the sample, around nine tenths were seen once. Source: CD4+ T cells from PBMCs, taken before stem cell transplantation. The origin of this receptor is a human donor with POMP-related autoinflammation and immune dysregulation (PRAID).

The DNA for the CDR3 is TGTGCCAGCGCTACTAGCGGACGTCATAATGAGCAGTTCTTC. Translated: CASATSGRHNEQFF. The chain recombines TRBV6-1 with TRBJ2-1; 8 nucleotides line up with TRBD2. Germline loops: CDR1 MNHNS, CDR2 SASEGT. Losses at the gene ends were 8 bases for V and 7 bases for J; bases not matched to a gene: 10. This CDR3 is built from 14 residues.